Following are 32 T cell receptor beta chains from one sample sequenced in a study of T cells after yellow fever vaccination. MiXCR, run by TCRdb on the 5' RACE reads, gives a single entry per CDR3 protein. The repertoire consists of 150,000 to 200,000 distinct CDR3 sequences, with about a tenth occurring once and the leading ten covering roughly a third. Sequenced material: CD8+ T cells sorted from PBMCs, taken 45 days after the yellow fever booster vaccination. These receptors came from a young man who received the YFV17D yellow fever vaccine.

This clonotype has more than one count but fewer than ten. This rearrangement joins TRBV12-3 or TRBV12-4 to TRBJ2-7, with D unclear. The CDR3 is made up of 13 amino acids. Trimming removed 4 bases from V and 1 base from J, with 8 bases in between. CDR3 coding DNA: TGTGCCAGCAGTTATCACGGATCCTACGAGCAGTACTTC. It encodes CASSYHGSYEQYF.

The chain recombines TRBV6-2 or TRBV6-3 with TRBJ2-1; possible D gene TRBD1, 5 bases. Germline lookup yields CDR1 MNHEY and CDR2 SVGEGT. Trimming pared 6 bases from V and 1 base from J, leaving 13 bases between. CDR3 size: 15 residues. CDR3 coding DNA: TGTGCCAGCAGCTCGAGACAGATTTCCTACAATGAGCAGTTCTTC. It specifies CASSSRQISYNEQFF.

In this sample, this clonotype turned up a few times. The V call is TRBV12-3 or TRBV12-4, the J call TRBJ2-3, with D possibly matching TRBD1 (6 bases). The CDR3 sequence is 14 residues long. V was pared by 6 bases and J by 2 bases, with 12 bases between. In DNA form, the CDR3 reads TGTGCCAGCAGGCTTACAGGGATCACAGATACGCAGTATTTT. This translates into CASRLTGITDTQYF.

Many counts were recorded for this clonotype. CDR3: CASSQRGQSTDTQYF. CDR3 in DNA: TGTGCCAGCTCACAGAGGGGGCAAAGCACAGATACGCAGTATTTT. The rearrangement joins TRBV18 to TRBJ2-3; TRBD1 aligns across 7 bases. Germline CDR1 reads KGHSH; CDR2 reads LQKENI. The junction had 4 bases not matched to a gene; V was cut back by 4 bases and J by 0 bases. This CDR3 spans 15 amino acids.

This clonotype occurred a few times. The rearrangement joins TRBV5-1 to TRBJ1-1, with D hard to call. V was trimmed by 2 bases and J by 7 bases, leaving 6 bases between them. The germline V gene encodes CDR1 SGHRS and CDR2 YFSETQ. The CDR3 is 11 amino acids. The CDR3 loop reads CASSFGGEAFF. Written as DNA, the CDR3 is TGCGCCAGCAGCTTCGGCGGTGAAGCTTTCTTT.

This clonotype was counted a few times. The gene calls are TRBV6-2 or TRBV6-3 and TRBJ2-4; tentative D call: TRBD1 (5 bases). The V end lost 7 bases, the J end lost 8 bases, and 24 bases lay between the germline ends. Germline CDR1 MNHEY, CDR2 SVGEGT. The CDR3 length is 16 residues. CDR3 region: CASTSRPGHQTYIQYF. The CDR3 DNA follows: TGTGCCAGCACCTCCCGCCCCGGACATCAAACTTACATTCAGTACTTC.

The rearrangement links TRBV29-1 to TRBJ1-1, with a weak D call TRBD1 (5 bases). This CDR3 has 14 residues. Germline loops: CDR1 SQVTM, CDR2 ANQGSEA. With 6 bases removed from V and 0 bases from J, the gap between germline ends came to 14 bases. The CDR3 sequence: CSVDISGLNTEAFF. CDR3 sequence (DNA): TGCAGCGTCGATATATCAGGGCTGAACACTGAAGCTTTCTTT.

The V call is TRBV12-3 or TRBV12-4, the J call TRBJ1-2; TRBD1 agrees at 9 bases. The junction had 4 bases not matched to a gene; V was cut back by 1 base and J by 4 bases. This CDR3 region has 15 residues. This CDR3 is CASSLGTGGIYGYTF. In DNA, the CDR3 is TGTGCCAGCAGTTTAGGTACAGGGGGCATCTATGGCTACACCTTC.

The rearrangement uses TRBV19 and TRBJ2-1; unclear D gene. The CDR3 is 13 residues long. The germline V gene has CDR1 LNHDA and CDR2 SQIVND (reference sequence). Trimming stripped 6 bases from V and 3 bases from J, with 9 bases between. CDR3 coding DNA: TGTGCCAGTAGAGGGCCTGGCTACAATGAGCAGTTCTTC. As protein: CASRGPGYNEQFF.

This clonotype was counted a few times. The chain employs TRBV11-2 and TRBJ1-2, with a weak D call TRBD1 (5 bases). Per the germline V gene, CDR1 is SGHAT and CDR2 is FQNNGV. V was cut by 3 bases and J by 3 bases, with 8 bases left in between. This CDR3 region has 13 residues. As DNA, the CDR3 is TGTGCCAGCAGCTTTCAACAGGACTATGGCTACACCTTC. This encodes CASSFQQDYGYTF.

J is TRBJ2-7 and V is TRBV11-3; D gene unclear. There are 13 residues in the CDR3. Trimming removed 6 bases from V and 2 bases from J, with 11 bases in between. CDR1 and CDR2 from the germline V gene are SGHNT and YENEEA. CDR3 sequence reads: CASSHRLTYEQYF. The CDR3, as DNA: TGTGCCAGCAGTCACCGATTAACCTACGAGCAGTACTTC.

This clonotype is a singleton in its sample. The chain employs TRBV13 and TRBJ2-7, with 13 positions matching TRBD2. Losses at the gene ends were 5 bases for V and 2 bases for J; bases not matched to a gene: 3. Germline CDR1 reads PRHDT; CDR2 reads FYEKMQ (reference sequence). CDR3 length equals 15 residues. CDR3 sequence (DNA): TGTGCCAGCAGCGCCGGACTAGCGGGGGCCTACGAGCAGTACTTC. Its translation: CASSAGLAGAYEQYF.

The chain combines TRBV29-1 with TRBJ2-2; weak D call: TRBD2 (5 bases). Germline values: CDR1 SQVTM, CDR2 ANQGSEA. The V end lost 7 bases, the J end lost 7 bases, and 16 bases lay between the germline ends. The CDR3 sequence is 13 residues long. This CDR3 is CSGSLTGSGELFF. The CDR3 DNA reads as TGCAGCGGGTCCTTAACGGGGAGCGGGGAGCTGTTTTTT.

The gene calls are TRBV7-9 and TRBJ2-4, with D unclear. The V gene lost 5 bases and the J gene lost 0 bases, with 14 bases spanning the gap. This CDR3 is 16 amino acids long. Germline V gene sequence: CDR1 SEHNR, CDR2 FQNEAQ (reference sequence). CDR3 DNA sequence: TGTGCCAGCAGCCCCCCCCTGGGATTAGCCAAAAACATTCAGTACTTC. Translation gives CASSPPLGLAKNIQYF.

V and J are TRBV5-6 and TRBJ2-6, with TRBD1 identical over 9 bases. V lost 3 bases and J lost 0; bases outside the gene matches: 4. The germline V gene encodes CDR1 SGHDT and CDR2 YYEEEE. The CDR3 loop spans 17 amino acids. CDR3 loop: CASSSGTGISGANVLTF. CDR3 DNA sequence: TGTGCCAGCAGCTCCGGGACAGGGATCTCTGGGGCCAACGTCCTGACTTTC.

This clonotype was seen more than once but under ten times. The J gene is TRBJ2-7, the V gene TRBV7-9, with 7 bases identical to TRBD2. Per germline, CDR1 SEHNR and CDR2 FQNEAQ (reference sequence). V shed 6 bases, J shed 2 bases, and the junction held 13 bases outside the gene matches. The CDR3 runs 16 residues. CDR3 coding DNA: TGTGCCAGCAGGGCCTTGGGGCGGGGGACGACCTACGAGCAGTACTTC. Translating gives CASRALGRGTTYEQYF.

This clonotype has at least ten counts. The rearrangement uses TRBV12-3 or TRBV12-4 and TRBJ2-2; D not certain. The CDR3 loop spans 16 amino acids. Deletions cut 6 bases from V and 0 bases from J, with 14 bases between. The CDR3 DNA reads as TGTGCCAGCAGACCCCAAAGGGTTTCGAACACCGGGGAGCTGTTTTTT. Protein product: CASRPQRVSNTGELFF.

This clonotype appeared a few times. The V call is TRBV6-2 or TRBV6-3, the J call TRBJ2-3; 7 bases map to TRBD2. This CDR3 region has 16 residues. Germline-derived CDR1 and CDR2 are MNHEY and SVGEGT. V trimming: 0 bases; J trimming: 8 bases; junction bases outside the gene matches: 11. The CDR3 DNA reads as TGTGCCAGCAGTTACTCGGATAGCGGGCCCCGAGTTACGCAGTATTTT. It translates to CASSYSDSGPRVTQYF.

In its sample, this clonotype was seen a few times. The chain combines TRBV7-3 with TRBJ2-3; unclear D gene. V was trimmed by 5 bases and J by 1 base, leaving 7 bases between them. Germline values: CDR1 SGHTA, CDR2 FQGTGA. This CDR3 comprises 13 residues. The CDR3 here is CASSPIGTDTQYF. DNA of the CDR3: TGTGCCAGCAGCCCCATTGGCACAGATACGCAGTATTTT.

In its sample, this clonotype was seen a few times. The gene calls are TRBV29-1 and TRBJ2-5; D unclear. Trimming removed 7 bases from V and 4 bases from J, with 7 bases in between. The CDR3 contains 10 residues. CDR1 is SQVTM and CDR2 is ANQGSEA in the germline V gene. CDR3: CSGHGETQYF. CDR3 nucleotide sequence: TGCAGCGGACACGGAGAGACCCAGTACTTC.

The table lists this clonotype with many counts. The V gene is TRBV5-1, the J gene TRBJ2-7; 9 bases map to TRBD1. Germline-derived CDR1 and CDR2 are SGHRS and YFSETQ. The CDR3 contains 15 residues. With 4 bases clipped from V and 3 bases from J, the junction kept 8 bases outside the gene matches. CDR3 coding DNA: TGCGCCAGCAGCACACGGACAGGGGTATTCTACGAGCAGTACTTC. The encoded protein is CASSTRTGVFYEQYF.

This clonotype was counted between two and nine times. This chain connects TRBV11-2 to TRBJ1-4; D gene unclear. Trimming took 6 bases from V and 0 from J, leaving 8 bases between them. Germline assignment: CDR1 SGHAT and CDR2 FQNNGV. This CDR3 contains 14 residues. The CDR3 bases are TGTGCCAGCAGTTCTCACACAACTAATGAAAAACTGTTTTTT. As protein: CASSSHTTNEKLFF.

The sample holds many counts of this clonotype. V usage is TRBV12-3 or TRBV12-4 and J usage is TRBJ2-1; tentatively, D is TRBD2 (6 bases). V lost 4 bases to trimming and J lost 0 bases, with 13 bases between them. The CDR3 is 16 residues long. In DNA, the CDR3 is TGTGCCAGCAGTTCTCCGGGGGTGAGCTCCTACAATGAGCAGTTCTTC. Translating it yields CASSSPGVSSYNEQFF.

Only a few counts were recorded for this clonotype. The chain is built from TRBV7-3 and TRBJ2-3; 8 nucleotides align to TRBD2. The CDR3 has 15 amino acids. Germline CDR1 reads SGHTA; CDR2 reads FQGTGA. J gave up 5 bases and V 3 bases, and 7 bases lay outside the gene matches. The CDR3 loop is CASSFTGGALDTQYF. The CDR3 DNA follows: TGTGCCAGCAGCTTTACCGGGGGGGCGTTAGATACGCAGTATTTT. Variable domain in full (rest from reference TRBV7-3 and TRBJ2-3): GAGVSQTPSNKVTEKGKYVELRCDPISGHTALYWYRQSLGQGPEFLIYFQGTGAADDSGLPNDRFFAVRPEGSVSTLKIQRTERGDSAVYLCASSFTGGALDTQYFGPGTRLTVL.

There are a few counts of this clonotype. This chain uses TRBV6-6 with TRBJ1-1; no clear D. V was cut by 6 bases and J by 3 bases, with 8 bases left in between. Germline CDR1 MNHNY, CDR2 SVGAGI (reference sequence). This CDR3 spans 12 amino acids. The CDR3 loop reads CASRDLDTEAFF. The DNA for the CDR3 is TGTGCCAGCAGAGACTTGGACACTGAAGCTTTCTTT.

This clonotype appeared a few times. The rearrangement links TRBV4-1 to TRBJ1-1; 9 bases agree with TRBD1. CDR3 length: 15 residues. The V gene's germline CDR1 is MGHRA and CDR2 YSYEKL. The V and J ends lost 1 base and 5 bases, in that order; junction bases with no gene match: 5. CDR3 region: CASSQVYRGRTEAFF. CDR3 DNA: TGCGCCAGCAGCCAAGTCTACAGGGGGCGGACTGAAGCTTTCTTT.

The chain uses TRBV5-4 and TRBJ2-7; D is perhaps TRBD1 (6 bases). CDR1 is SGHNT, CDR2 YYREEE, per germline (reference sequence). This CDR3 has 15 residues. V dropped 2 bases and J dropped 5 bases, with 17 bases sitting between them. The CDR3 DNA reads TGTGCCAGCAGCTTTGGCAGGGGTCCTAACAACGAGCAGTACTTC. Its protein product is CASSFGRGPNNEQYF.

V and J are TRBV6-6 and TRBJ2-5; tentatively, D is TRBD1 or TRBD2 (5 bases each). V was cut by 5 bases and J by 5 bases, with 21 bases left in between. CDR1 MNHNY and CDR2 SVGAGI come from the germline V gene (reference sequence). This CDR3 comprises 16 residues. CDR3 sequence: CASSEGTQESRETQYF. As DNA, the CDR3 is TGTGCCAGCAGTGAAGGGACGCAGGAATCTCGGGAGACCCAGTACTTC.

This clonotype came up a few times. The rearrangement uses TRBV12-3 or TRBV12-4 and TRBJ2-7; TRBD1 or TRBD2 may be the D gene (5 bases each). Trimming took off 3 bases at V and 2 bases at J, with 14 bases between the two ends. This CDR3 spans 15 amino acids. CDR3 amino acids: CASSFQGEGTYEQYV. CDR3 nucleotide sequence: TGTGCCAGCAGTTTTCAGGGTGAGGGGACCTACGAGCAGTACGTC.

This clonotype was seen a few times. The V call is TRBV4-1, the J call TRBJ2-5; 11 nucleotides align to TRBD2. Trimming removed 3 bases from V and 5 bases from J; junction bases left unmatched: 5. The CDR3 totals 15 residues. CDR1 and CDR2 from the germline V gene are MGHRA and YSYEKL. The CDR3 reads CASSQNSGGEETQYF. As DNA, the CDR3 is TGCGCCAGCAGCCAGAATAGCGGGGGGGAGGAGACCCAGTACTTC.

The genes are TRBV20-1 and TRBJ2-5; possible D gene TRBD1, 5 bases. Germline lookup yields CDR1 DFQATT and CDR2 SNEGSKA (reference sequence). The CDR3 sequence is 14 residues long. Trimming cost V 0 bases and J 6 bases, with 14 bases left between them. CDR3 protein: CSAREFRGGKTQYF. CDR3 nucleotide sequence: TGCAGTGCTAGAGAATTTAGGGGTGGGAAGACCCAGTACTTC.

The CDR3 DNA reads as TGTGCCAGCAGTGAGGAGAAACTGTTTTTT. Its translation is CASSEEKLFF. This rearrangement joins TRBV2 to TRBJ1-4; D not resolved. The germline CDR1 and CDR2 sequences are SNHLY and FYNNEI. The CDR3 covers 10 residues. The ends were cut back, 3 bases at V and 11 bases at J, with 4 bases in the middle. Combining the CDR3 with reference TRBV2 and TRBJ1-4 gives the whole variable domain EPEVTQTPSHQVTQMGQEVILRCVPISNHLYFYWYRQILGQKVEFLVSFYNNEISEKSEIFDDQFSVERPDGSNFTLKIRSTKLEDSAMYFCASSEEKLFFGSGTQLSVL.